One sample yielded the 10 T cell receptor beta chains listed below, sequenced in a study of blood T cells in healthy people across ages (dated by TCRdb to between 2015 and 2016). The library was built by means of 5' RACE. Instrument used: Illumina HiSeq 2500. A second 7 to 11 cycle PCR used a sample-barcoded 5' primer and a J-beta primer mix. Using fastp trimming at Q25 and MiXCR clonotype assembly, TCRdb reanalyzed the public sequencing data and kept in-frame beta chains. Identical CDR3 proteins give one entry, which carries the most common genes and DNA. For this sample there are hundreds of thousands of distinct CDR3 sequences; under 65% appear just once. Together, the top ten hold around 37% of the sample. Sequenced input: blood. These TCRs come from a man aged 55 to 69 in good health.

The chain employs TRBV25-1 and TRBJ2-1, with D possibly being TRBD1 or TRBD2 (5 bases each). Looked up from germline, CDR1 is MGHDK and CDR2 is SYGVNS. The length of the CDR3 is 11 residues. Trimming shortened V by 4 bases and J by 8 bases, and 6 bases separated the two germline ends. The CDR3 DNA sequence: TGTGCCAGCAGTGTGGGGGATGAGCAGTTCTTC. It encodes CASSVGDEQFF.

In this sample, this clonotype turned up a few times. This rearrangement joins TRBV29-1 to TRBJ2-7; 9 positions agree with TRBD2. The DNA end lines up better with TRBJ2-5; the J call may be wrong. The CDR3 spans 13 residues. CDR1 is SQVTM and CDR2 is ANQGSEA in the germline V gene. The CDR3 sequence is CSVDQSGGKTQYF. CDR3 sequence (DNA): TGCAGCGTTGACCAAAGCGGGGGGAAGACCCAGTACTTC.

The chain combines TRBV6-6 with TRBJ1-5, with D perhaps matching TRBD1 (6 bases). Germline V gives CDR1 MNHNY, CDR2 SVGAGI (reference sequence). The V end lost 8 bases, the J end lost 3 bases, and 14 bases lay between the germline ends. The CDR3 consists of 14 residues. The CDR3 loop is CASALSGANQPQHF. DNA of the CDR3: TGTGCCAGCGCTCTCTCAGGGGCCAATCAGCCCCAGCATTTT.

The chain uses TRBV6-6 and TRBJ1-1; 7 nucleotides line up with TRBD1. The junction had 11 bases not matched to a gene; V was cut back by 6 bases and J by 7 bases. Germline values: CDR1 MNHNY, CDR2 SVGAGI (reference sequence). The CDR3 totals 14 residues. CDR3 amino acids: CASRTTGEESEAFF. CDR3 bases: TGTGCCAGCAGAACCACAGGGGAAGAGAGTGAAGCTTTCTTT.

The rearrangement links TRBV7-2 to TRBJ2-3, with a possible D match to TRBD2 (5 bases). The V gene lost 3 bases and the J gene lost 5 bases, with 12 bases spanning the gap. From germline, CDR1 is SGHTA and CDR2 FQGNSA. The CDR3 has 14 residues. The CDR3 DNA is TGTGCCAGCAGCTTCAGCCCGCGGGTAGATACGCAGTATTTT. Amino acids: CASSFSPRVDTQYF. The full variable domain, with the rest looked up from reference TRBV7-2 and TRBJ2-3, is GAGVSQSPSNKVTEKGKDVELRCDPISGHTALYWYRQSLGQGLEFLIYFQGNSAPDKSGLPSDRFSAERTGGSVSTLTIQRTQQEDSAVYLCASSFSPRVDTQYFGPGTRLTVL.

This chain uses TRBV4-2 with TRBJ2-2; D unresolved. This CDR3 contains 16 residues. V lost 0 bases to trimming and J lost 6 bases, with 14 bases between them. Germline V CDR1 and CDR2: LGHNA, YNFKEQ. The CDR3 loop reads CASSQDFTSRAGELFF. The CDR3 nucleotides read TGTGCCAGCAGCCAAGATTTTACCAGTCGAGCCGGGGAGCTGTTTTTT.

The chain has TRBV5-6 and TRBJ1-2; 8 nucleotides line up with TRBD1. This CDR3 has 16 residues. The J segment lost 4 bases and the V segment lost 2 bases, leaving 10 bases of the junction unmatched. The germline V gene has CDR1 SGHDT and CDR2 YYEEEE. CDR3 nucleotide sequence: TGTGCCAGCAGCTTAGGCGGACAGGGAAGCACCTATGGCTACACCTTC. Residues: CASSLGGQGSTYGYTF.

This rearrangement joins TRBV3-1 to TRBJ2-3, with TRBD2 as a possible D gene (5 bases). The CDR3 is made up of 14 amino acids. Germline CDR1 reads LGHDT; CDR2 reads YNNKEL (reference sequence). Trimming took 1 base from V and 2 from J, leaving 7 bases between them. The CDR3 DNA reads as TGTGCCAGCAGCCAAGGACTAACCACAGATACGCAGTATTTT. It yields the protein CASSQGLTTDTQYF.

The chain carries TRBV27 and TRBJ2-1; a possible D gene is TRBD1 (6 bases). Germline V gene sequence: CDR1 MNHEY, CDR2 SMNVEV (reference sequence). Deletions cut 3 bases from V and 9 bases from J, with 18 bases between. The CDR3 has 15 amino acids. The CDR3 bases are TGTGCCAGCAGTTTCGCCTGGACAGTCCCCGGTGAGCAGTTCTTC. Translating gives CASSFAWTVPGEQFF.

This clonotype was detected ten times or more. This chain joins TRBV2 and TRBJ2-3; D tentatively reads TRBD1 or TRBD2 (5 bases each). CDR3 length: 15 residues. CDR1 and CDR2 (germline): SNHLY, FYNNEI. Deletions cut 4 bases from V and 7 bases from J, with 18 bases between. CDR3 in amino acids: CASSVSTGGGNTQYF. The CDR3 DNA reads TGTGCCAGCAGTGTTAGTACAGGTGGGGGAAATACGCAGTATTTT.